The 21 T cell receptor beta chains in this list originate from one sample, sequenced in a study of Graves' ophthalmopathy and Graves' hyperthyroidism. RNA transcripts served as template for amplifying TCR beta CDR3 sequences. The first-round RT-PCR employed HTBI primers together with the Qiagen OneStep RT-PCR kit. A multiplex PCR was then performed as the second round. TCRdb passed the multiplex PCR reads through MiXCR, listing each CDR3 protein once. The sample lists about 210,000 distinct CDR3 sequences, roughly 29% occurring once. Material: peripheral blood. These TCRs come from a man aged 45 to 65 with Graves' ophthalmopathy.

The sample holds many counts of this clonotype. The CDR3 bases are TGTGCCAGCAGCTTGTGGCAGGGGACCGGGGAGCTGTTTTTT. Translation gives CASSLWQGTGELFF. The chain uses TRBV5-5 and TRBJ2-2; D might be TRBD1 (6 bases). The ends were cut back, 1 base at V and 5 bases at J, with 9 bases in the middle. This CDR3 spans 14 amino acids. CDR1 and CDR2 from the germline V gene are SGHKS and YYEKEE (reference sequence).

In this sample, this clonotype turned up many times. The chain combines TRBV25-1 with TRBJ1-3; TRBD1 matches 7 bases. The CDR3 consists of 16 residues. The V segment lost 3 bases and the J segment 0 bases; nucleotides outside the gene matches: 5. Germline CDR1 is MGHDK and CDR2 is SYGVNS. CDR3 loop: CASSDDREASGNTIYF. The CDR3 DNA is TGTGCCAGCAGTGATGACAGGGAAGCCTCTGGAAACACCATATATTTT.

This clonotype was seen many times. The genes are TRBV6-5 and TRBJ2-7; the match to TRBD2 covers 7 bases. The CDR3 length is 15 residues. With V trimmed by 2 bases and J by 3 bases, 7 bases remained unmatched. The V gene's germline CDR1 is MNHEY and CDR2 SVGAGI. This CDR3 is CASSYARREGYEQYF. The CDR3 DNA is TGTGCCAGCAGTTACGCGCGAAGGGAGGGCTACGAGCAGTACTTC.

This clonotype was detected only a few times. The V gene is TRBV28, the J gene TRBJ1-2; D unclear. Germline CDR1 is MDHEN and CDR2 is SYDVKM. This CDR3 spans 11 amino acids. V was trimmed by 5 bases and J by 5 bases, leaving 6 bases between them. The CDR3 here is CASSPNYGYTF. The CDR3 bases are TGTGCCAGCAGTCCGAATTATGGCTACACCTTC.

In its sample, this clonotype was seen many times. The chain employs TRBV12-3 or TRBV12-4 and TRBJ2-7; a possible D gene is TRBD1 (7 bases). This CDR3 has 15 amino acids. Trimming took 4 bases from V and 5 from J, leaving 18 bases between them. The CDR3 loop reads CASSSGAGGFHEQYF. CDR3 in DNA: TGTGCCAGCAGTTCTGGGGCAGGGGGGTTCCACGAGCAGTACTTC.

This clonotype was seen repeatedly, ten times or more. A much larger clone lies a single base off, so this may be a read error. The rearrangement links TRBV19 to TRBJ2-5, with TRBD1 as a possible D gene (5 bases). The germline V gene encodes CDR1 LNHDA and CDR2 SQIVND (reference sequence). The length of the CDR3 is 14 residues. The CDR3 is CASSRRQTQETQHF. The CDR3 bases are TGTGCCAGTAGTAGGAGACAGACCCAAGAGACCCAGCACTTC.

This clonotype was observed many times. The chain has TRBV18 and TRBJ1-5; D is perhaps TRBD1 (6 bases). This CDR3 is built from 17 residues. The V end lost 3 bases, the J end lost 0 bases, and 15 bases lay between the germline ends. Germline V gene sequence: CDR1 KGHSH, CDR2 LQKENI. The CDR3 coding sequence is TGTGCCAGCTCACCTAGCCCGGGACAAGATAGCAATCAGCCCCAGCATTTT. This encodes CASSPSPGQDSNQPQHF.

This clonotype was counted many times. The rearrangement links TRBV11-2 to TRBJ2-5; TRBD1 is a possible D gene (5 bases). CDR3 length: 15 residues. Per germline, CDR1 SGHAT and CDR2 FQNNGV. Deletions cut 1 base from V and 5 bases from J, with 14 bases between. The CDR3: CASSLGPGLVETQYF. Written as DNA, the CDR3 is TGTGCCAGCAGCTTAGGCCCAGGGTTGGTGGAGACCCAGTACTTC.

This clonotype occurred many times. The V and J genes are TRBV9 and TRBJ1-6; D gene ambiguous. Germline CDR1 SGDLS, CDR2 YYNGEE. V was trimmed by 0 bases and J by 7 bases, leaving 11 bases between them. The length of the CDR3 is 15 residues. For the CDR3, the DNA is TGTGCCAGCAGCGTAGGTTCCGGGAGAAATTCACCCCTCCACTTT. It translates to CASSVGSGRNSPLHF.

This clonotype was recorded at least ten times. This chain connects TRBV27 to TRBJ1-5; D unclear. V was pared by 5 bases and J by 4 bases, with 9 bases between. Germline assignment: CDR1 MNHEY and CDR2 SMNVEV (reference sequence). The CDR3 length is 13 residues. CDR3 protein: CASSRGSNQPQHF. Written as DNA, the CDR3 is TGTGCCAGCAGTAGAGGGAGTAATCAGCCCCAGCATTTT.

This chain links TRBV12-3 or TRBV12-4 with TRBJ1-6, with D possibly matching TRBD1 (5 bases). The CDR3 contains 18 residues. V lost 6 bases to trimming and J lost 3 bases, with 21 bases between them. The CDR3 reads CASRRRDSLRVYNSPLHF. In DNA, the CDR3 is TGTGCCAGCAGGCGACGGGACTCCCTGCGAGTCTATAATTCACCCCTCCACTTT.

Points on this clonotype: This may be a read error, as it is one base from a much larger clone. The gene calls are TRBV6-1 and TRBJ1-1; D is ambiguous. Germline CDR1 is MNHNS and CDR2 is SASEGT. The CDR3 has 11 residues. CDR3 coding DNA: TGTACCAGCAGCCACCGGACTGAAGCTTTCTTT. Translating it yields CTSSHRTEAFF.

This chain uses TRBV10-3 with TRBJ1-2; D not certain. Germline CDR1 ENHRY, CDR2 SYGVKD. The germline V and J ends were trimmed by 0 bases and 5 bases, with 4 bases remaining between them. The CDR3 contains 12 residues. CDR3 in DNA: TGTGCCATCAGTGAGTCGACTTATGGCTACACCTTC. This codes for CAISESTYGYTF.

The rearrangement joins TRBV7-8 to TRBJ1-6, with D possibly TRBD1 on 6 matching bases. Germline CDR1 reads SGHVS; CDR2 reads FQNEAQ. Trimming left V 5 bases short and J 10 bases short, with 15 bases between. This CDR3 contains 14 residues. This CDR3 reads CASSLRTVQSPLHF. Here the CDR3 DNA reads TGTGCCAGCAGCCTTAGGACAGTGCAATCACCCCTCCACTTT.

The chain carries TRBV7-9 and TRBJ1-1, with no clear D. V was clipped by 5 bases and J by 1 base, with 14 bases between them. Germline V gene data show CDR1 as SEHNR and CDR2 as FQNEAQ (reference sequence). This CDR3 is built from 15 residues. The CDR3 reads CASSLSVRGNTEAFF. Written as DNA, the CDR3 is TGTGCCAGCAGCCTTAGTGTCCGGGGGAACACTGAAGCTTTCTTT.

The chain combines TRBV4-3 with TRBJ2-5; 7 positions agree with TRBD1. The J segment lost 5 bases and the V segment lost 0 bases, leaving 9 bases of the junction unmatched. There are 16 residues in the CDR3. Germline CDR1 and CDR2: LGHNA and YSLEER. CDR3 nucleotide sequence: TGCGCCAGCAGCCAAGAAGGCACAGGGGTGAGCGAGACCCAGTACTTC. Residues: CASSQEGTGVSETQYF.

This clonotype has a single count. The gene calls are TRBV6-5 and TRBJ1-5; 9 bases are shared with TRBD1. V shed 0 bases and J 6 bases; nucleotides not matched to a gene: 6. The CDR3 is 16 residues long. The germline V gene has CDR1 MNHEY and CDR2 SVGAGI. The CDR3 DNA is TGTGCCAGCAGTTACTCCGGGACAGGGTTGACTCAGCCCCAGCATTTT. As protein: CASSYSGTGLTQPQHF.

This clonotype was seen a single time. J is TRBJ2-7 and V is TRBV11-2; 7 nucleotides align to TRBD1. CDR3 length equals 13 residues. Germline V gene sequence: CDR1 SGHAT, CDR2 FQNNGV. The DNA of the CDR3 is TGTGCCAGCAGCCAAACCCGTGCCGGGACAGCCAGTGTC. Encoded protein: CASSQTRAGTASV.

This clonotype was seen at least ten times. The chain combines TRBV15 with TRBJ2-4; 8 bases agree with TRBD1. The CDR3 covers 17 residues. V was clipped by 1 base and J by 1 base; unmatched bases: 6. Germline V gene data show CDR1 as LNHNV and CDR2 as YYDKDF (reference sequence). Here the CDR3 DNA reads TGTGCCACCAGCAGAGGAGGACAGGGTTCGGCCAAAAACATTCAGTACTTC. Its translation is CATSRGGQGSAKNIQYF. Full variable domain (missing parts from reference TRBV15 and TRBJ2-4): DAMVIQNPRYQVTQFGKPVTLSCSQTLNHNVMYWYQQKSSQAPKLLFHYYDKDFNNEADTPDNFQSRRPNTSFCFLDIRSPGLGDTAMYLCATSRGGQGSAKNIQYFGAGTRLSVL.

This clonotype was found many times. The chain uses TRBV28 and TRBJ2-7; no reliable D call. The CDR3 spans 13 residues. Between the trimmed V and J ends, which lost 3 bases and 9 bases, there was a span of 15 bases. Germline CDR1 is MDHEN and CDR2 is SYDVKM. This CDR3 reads CASSLLSASGQYF. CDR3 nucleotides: TGTGCCAGCAGTTTGTTGTCTGCCTCGGGGCAGTACTTC.

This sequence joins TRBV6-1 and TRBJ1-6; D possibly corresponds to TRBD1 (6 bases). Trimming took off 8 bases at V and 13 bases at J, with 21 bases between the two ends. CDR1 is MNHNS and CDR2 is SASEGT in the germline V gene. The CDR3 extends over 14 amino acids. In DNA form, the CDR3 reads TGTGCCAGCTGTCCCGACAGGTTTTCTTCGCCCCTCCACTTT. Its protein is CASCPDRFSSPLHF.